This TCR beta chain derives from a study of regulatory T cells in long-lasting Graves disease. Overall study results and limits: Patients with persistent disease shared roughly 3,000 public clonotypes, outpacing the roughly 870 shared by new patients.

To make TCR beta libraries, researchers used iRepertoire HTBI primers and Arm-PCR of CDR3 regions. TCRdb fed the multiplex PCR reads into MiXCR, producing one record per CDR3 protein. The sample lists about 540,000 distinct CDR3 sequences, around an eighth occurring once. Sample time point: newly diagnosed GD, antithyroid drugs for less than 3 months. The TCR library was made from RNA extracted from PBMCs. This CDR3 is built from 15 residues. Trimming took 5 bases from V and 7 from J; bases not matched to a gene: 12. Germline CDR1 and CDR2: MNHEY and SMNVEV (reference sequence). Turning to this clonotype: The target antigen is unknown.

These data were also filed under a second study, of T cells in Graves' hyperthyroidism and ophthalmopathy.

Sample: peripheral blood mononuclear cells (PBMCs), taken at new diagnosis, from a patient treated with antithyroid drugs. The chain combines TRBV27 with TRBJ2-7, with 9 bases lining up with TRBD2. The clonotype originates from a man younger than 40 with Graves disease. The CDR3 sequence: CASSTNPSGNKEQYF. The CDR3 nucleotides are TGTGCCAGCAGTACCAACCCTAGCGGGAATAAGGAGCAGTACTTC.